This TCR beta chain was captured in a study of preoperative IRX-2 immunotherapy in early breast cancer. Produced via immunoSEQ multiplex PCR; TCRdb's table is partial and in-frame only. The repertoire includes about 38,000 clones, roughly 82% of them detected once, and 1.5% sits in the top ten. The treatment here: preoperative locoregional IRX-2 cytokine immunotherapy. This phase Ib study tested locoregional IRX-2 cytokine immunotherapy given before surgery. Trimming took 6 bases from V and 0 from J, leaving 0 bases between them. This CDR3 is 12 amino acids long. V and J are TRBV6-7 and TRBJ1-6; D unclear. TRBV6-7 is an open reading frame, and its role is uncertain. The clonotype was recovered from a human donor with breast cancer. The sample was lymph node tissue, taken after IRX-2 immunotherapy. The CDR3 sequence: CASSSYNSPLHF. CDR3 nucleotide sequence: TGTGCCAGCAGCTCCTATAATTCACCCCTCCACTTT.